Listed below are T cell receptor beta chains from one sample, sequenced in a study of CD8 T cells in Susac syndrome. Via MiXCR, TCRdb re-called the immunoSEQ multiplex PCR reads, giving one row per CDR3 protein. The sample shows hundreds of thousands of distinct CDR3 sequences, just under 95% of them seen only once. The source material was CD4+ T cells from PBMCs. The receptors shown here come from a human donor with multiple sclerosis. Each CDR3 is given with its conserved first and last residue. Fields, in order: V gene, D gene, J gene, CDR3 protein, CDR3 DNA. D genes are given only for firm matches.

V: TRBV20-1; D: -; J: TRBJ1-3; CDR3: CSARGGGPGNTIYF; DNA: TGCAGTGCTAGAGGTGGGGGCCCTGGAAACACCATATATTTT
V: TRBV24-1; D: TRBD2; J: TRBJ2-1; CDR3: CATSDPGRGGGEQFF; DNA: TGTGCCACCAGTGACCCGGGGCGGGGGGGCGGTGAGCAGTTCTTC
V: TRBV12-3/TRBV12-4; D: -; J: TRBJ2-5; CDR3: CASSSPHIQYF; DNA: TGTGCCAGCAGCTCCCCACACATCCAGTACTTC
V: TRBV11-2; D: -; J: TRBJ2-3; CDR3: CASLIDDTQYF; DNA: TGTGCCAGCTTGATAGACGATACGCAGTATTTT
V: TRBV7-9; D: -; J: TRBJ2-7; CDR3: CASSFNSYEQYF; DNA: TGTGCCAGCAGCTTTAATTCCTACGAGCAGTACTTC
V: TRBV30; D: -; J: TRBJ1-4; CDR3: CAWSSNEKLFF; DNA: TGTGCCTGGAGTTCAAATGAAAAACTGTTTTTT
V: TRBV18; D: -; J: TRBJ2-7; CDR3: CASSPQGEEQYF; DNA: TGTGCCAGCTCACCACAAGGTGAAGAGCAGTACTTC
V: TRBV3-1; D: TRBD2; J: TRBJ2-1; CDR3: CASSQDAGGARSLFF; DNA: TGTGCCAGCAGCCAAGATGCCGGGGGGGCCCGCTCCCTGTTCTTC
V: TRBV3-1; D: -; J: TRBJ2-3; CDR3: CASSRAGPSTDTQYF; DNA: TGTGCCAGCAGCCGCGCAGGGCCAAGCACAGATACGCAGTATTTT
V: TRBV5-4; D: TRBD1; J: TRBJ2-7; CDR3: CASSFTGGRQYF; DNA: TGTGCCAGCAGCTTTACAGGGGGGAGGCAGTACTTC
V: TRBV28; D: -; J: TRBJ2-1; CDR3: CASNSRGDEQFF; DNA: TGTGCCAGCAATTCCAGGGGCGATGAGCAGTTCTTC